Following are 18 T cell receptor beta chains from one sample sequenced in a study of cytotoxic CD8 clonotypes in ibrutinib-treated CLL (dated by TCRdb to about 2021). The label giving this sample's time point can be read as: progressive disease on ibrutinib. Library preparation used the immunoSEQ multiplex PCR assay. In TCRdb, the immuneACCESS table is reduced to in-frame sequences with V and J assigned. These tables do not hold every clone; where another copy was compared, an unresolved V gene accounts for under half, and the others remain unexplained. This sample gives 150,000 to 200,000 clones in total; roughly 90% of them show up just once. The top ten clonotypes cover around 2.7% of the sample. The sample consisted of PBMCs, taken at disease progression, from a patient treated with ibrutinib. The source is a human donor with chronic lymphocytic leukemia.

V is TRBV11-2 and J is TRBJ1-1, with 8 bases fitting TRBD1. There are 14 residues in the CDR3. J lost 5 bases, V lost 2 bases, and 4 bases had no gene match. Germline V gives CDR1 SGHAT, CDR2 FQNNGV. CDR3 DNA sequence: TGTGCCAGCAGCTTACAGGGGGCGCGGACTGAAGCTTTCTTT. Translating gives CASSLQGARTEAFF.

The genes are TRBV9 and TRBJ2-5; D might be TRBD2 (6 bases). V was shortened by 4 bases and J by 2 bases, with 18 bases between the two germline ends. The germline CDR1 and CDR2 sequences are SGDLS and YYNGEE. This CDR3 has 16 amino acids. The CDR3 protein is CASSPRFRGTQETQYF. The CDR3 bases are TGTGCCAGCAGCCCTCGATTCCGGGGGACGCAAGAGACCCAGTACTTC.

The chain combines TRBV6-1 with TRBJ2-1; 7 bases line up with TRBD2. The CDR3 runs to 15 residues. Trimming cost V 3 bases and J 2 bases; bases outside gene matches: 4. Germline V gene sequence: CDR1 MNHNS, CDR2 SASEGT. This CDR3 is CASSDKRGPYNEQFF. The DNA for the CDR3 is TGTGCCAGCAGTGACAAGCGGGGACCCTACAATGAGCAGTTCTTC.

This chain links TRBV7-9 with TRBJ1-2; the match to TRBD1 covers 8 bases. The J segment lost 4 bases and the V segment lost 4 bases, leaving 8 bases of the junction unmatched. There are 15 residues in the CDR3. Germline lookup yields CDR1 SEHNR and CDR2 FQNEAQ (reference sequence). The CDR3 DNA follows: TGTGCCAGCAGCTCCCCAGGGGGCGGGGTCTATGGCTACACCTTC. Its protein product is CASSSPGGGVYGYTF.

The chain recombines TRBV28 with TRBJ1-2; 7 bases agree with TRBD1. Trimming removed 10 bases from V and 1 base from J; junction bases left unmatched: 21. The CDR3 totals 18 residues. Germline V lookup: CDR1 MDHEN, CDR2 SYDVKM. CDR3: CATFLTGTDLFLNYGYTF. CDR3 sequence (DNA): TGTGCCACTTTTCTCACCGGGACAGACTTATTCCTTAACTATGGCTACACCTTC.

The chain carries TRBV9 and TRBJ1-2; D ambiguous. With 0 bases removed from V and 4 bases from J, the gap between germline ends came to 7 bases. There are 13 residues in the CDR3. Germline values: CDR1 SGDLS, CDR2 YYNGEE. Here the CDR3 DNA reads TGTGCCAGCAGCGTAGATTGGTCCTATGGCTACACCTTC. It translates to CASSVDWSYGYTF.

This rearrangement joins TRBV9 to TRBJ2-5, with 8 positions matching TRBD2. V dropped 4 bases and J dropped 1; count of bases not matched to a gene: 6. This CDR3 has 15 residues. Germline V lookup: CDR1 SGDLS, CDR2 YYNGEE. This chain's CDR3 is CASSSRLALQETQYF. The CDR3 nucleotides read TGTGCCAGCAGCTCGCGACTAGCGCTCCAAGAGACCCAGTACTTC.

The CDR3 sequence is CASSSFRALGGEQFF. DNA of the CDR3: TGTGCCAGCAGCTCTTTCCGGGCCCTAGGGGGTGAGCAGTTCTTC. The chain is built from TRBV5-4 and TRBJ2-1; TRBD1 might be the D (6 bases). This CDR3 contains 15 residues. Germline values: CDR1 SGHNT, CDR2 YYREEE (reference sequence). Trimming took 3 bases from V and 9 from J, leaving 19 bases between them.

The J gene is TRBJ2-1, the V gene TRBV19; TRBD2 matches 8 bases. J gave up 4 bases and V 10 bases, and 9 bases lay outside the gene matches. The CDR3 sequence is 14 residues long. The germline CDR1 and CDR2 sequences are LNHDA and SQIVND (reference sequence). The chain's CDR3 is CATQREGLYNEQFF. The DNA of the CDR3 is TGTGCCACCCAACGGGAGGGCCTTTACAATGAGCAGTTCTTC.

The V call is TRBV5-1, the J call TRBJ1-1; no reliable D call. This CDR3 comprises 14 residues. Deletions cut 0 bases from V and 4 bases from J, with 10 bases between. Germline assignment: CDR1 SGHRS and CDR2 YFSETQ. The CDR3 bases are TGCGCCAGCAGCTTGGTTCGACACCTCACTGAAGCTTTCTTT. The encoded protein is CASSLVRHLTEAFF.

The chain carries TRBV28 and TRBJ2-5; D is perhaps TRBD1 (6 bases). V gave up 2 bases and J gave up 5 bases, with 12 bases separating them. The CDR3 is 14 amino acids. The germline V gene encodes CDR1 MDHEN and CDR2 SYDVKM. CDR3 in DNA: TGTGCCAGCAGTTTACTAACAGGGTTGGAGACCCAGTACTTC. It codes for CASSLLTGLETQYF.

The chain joins TRBV30 to TRBJ2-1; 10 positions agree with TRBD2. Germline-derived CDR1 and CDR2 are GTSNPN and SVGIG (reference sequence). The V segment lost 4 bases and the J segment 4 bases; nucleotides outside the gene matches: 4. The CDR3 spans 14 residues. CDR3 protein: CAWILAGAYNEQFF. Here the CDR3 DNA reads TGTGCCTGGATCCTAGCGGGGGCATACAATGAGCAGTTCTTC.

CDR3 sequence (DNA): TGTGCCAGCAGTGAATTTCACAGAGATCTCTACGAGCAGTACTTC. Protein product: CASSEFHRDLYEQYF. The V and J genes are TRBV6-1 and TRBJ2-7; no clear D. The CDR3 loop spans 15 amino acids. Germline V gene data show CDR1 as MNHNS and CDR2 as SASEGT. V lost 2 bases and J 3 bases, leaving 14 bases between the germline ends.

The CDR3 sequence: CASSVSGQTYGYTF. CDR3 sequence (DNA): TGTGCCAGCAGCGTCTCCGGACAGACCTATGGCTACACCTTC. The rearrangement links TRBV9 to TRBJ1-2; perhaps TRBD1 as D (6 bases). This CDR3 is 14 amino acids long. With 2 bases removed from V and 4 bases from J, the gap between germline ends came to 12 bases. Germline V gene sequence: CDR1 SGDLS, CDR2 YYNGEE.

V and J are TRBV29-1 and TRBJ2-3; D might be TRBD2 (5 bases). The CDR3 contains 16 residues. Germline V CDR1 and CDR2: SQVTM, ANQGSEA. The V gene lost 5 bases and the J gene lost 0 bases, with 18 bases spanning the gap. This CDR3 reads CSVSTVPWTSTDTQYF. CDR3 DNA sequence: TGCAGCGTTTCCACCGTTCCGTGGACTAGCACAGATACGCAGTATTTT.

V usage is TRBV6-6 and J usage is TRBJ2-7; unclear D gene. The CDR3 covers 14 residues. CDR1 and CDR2 from the germline V gene are MNHNY and SVGAGI (reference sequence). Trimming removed 0 bases from V and 0 bases from J, with 6 bases in between. The CDR3: CASSYSVHSYEQYF. CDR3 in DNA: TGTGCCAGCAGTTACTCTGTTCACTCCTACGAGCAGTACTTC.

This clone has more than one count but fewer than ten. The genes are TRBV11-2 and TRBJ2-1; 10 bases match TRBD2. Germline lookup yields CDR1 SGHAT and CDR2 FQNNGV. This CDR3 is built from 15 residues. Unmatched junction bases numbered 5, after V lost 5 bases and J lost 4 bases. The CDR3 sequence: CASSPTSGIYNEQFF. The CDR3 DNA reads as TGTGCCAGCAGCCCTACTAGCGGGATTTACAATGAGCAGTTCTTC.

The chain couples TRBV30 to TRBJ2-3; 7 bases line up with TRBD1. The V segment lost 5 bases and the J segment 0 bases; nucleotides outside the gene matches: 11. The CDR3 length is 16 residues. CDR1 and CDR2 from the germline V gene are GTSNPN and SVGIG (reference sequence). CDR3 region: CAWYRDRASSTDTQYF. The CDR3 region has the DNA TGTGCCTGGTACCGGGACAGAGCCAGTAGCACAGATACGCAGTATTTT.